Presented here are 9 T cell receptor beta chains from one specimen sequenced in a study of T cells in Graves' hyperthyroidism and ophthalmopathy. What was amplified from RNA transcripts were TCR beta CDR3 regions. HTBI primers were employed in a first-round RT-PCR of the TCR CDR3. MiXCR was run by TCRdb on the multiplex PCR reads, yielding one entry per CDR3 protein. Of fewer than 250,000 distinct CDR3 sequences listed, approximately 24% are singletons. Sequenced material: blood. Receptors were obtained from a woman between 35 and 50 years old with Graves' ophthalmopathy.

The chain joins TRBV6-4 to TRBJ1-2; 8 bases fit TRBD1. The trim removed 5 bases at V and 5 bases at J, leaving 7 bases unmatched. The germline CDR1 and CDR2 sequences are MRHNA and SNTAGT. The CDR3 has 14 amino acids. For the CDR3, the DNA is TGTGCCAGCAGTTACAGGACAGGGCTTTATGGCTACACCTTC. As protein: CASSYRTGLYGYTF.

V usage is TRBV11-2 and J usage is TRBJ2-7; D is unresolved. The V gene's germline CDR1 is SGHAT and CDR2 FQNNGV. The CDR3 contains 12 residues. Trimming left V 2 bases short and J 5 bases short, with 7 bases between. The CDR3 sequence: CASSLNSHEQYF. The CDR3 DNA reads TGTGCCAGCAGCTTAAACAGCCACGAGCAGTACTTC.

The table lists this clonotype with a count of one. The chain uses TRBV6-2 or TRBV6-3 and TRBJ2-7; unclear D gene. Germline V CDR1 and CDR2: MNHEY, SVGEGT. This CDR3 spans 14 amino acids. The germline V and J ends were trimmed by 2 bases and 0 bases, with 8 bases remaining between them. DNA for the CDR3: TGTGCCAGCAGTTACACTGTCGACTCCTACGAGCAGTACTTC. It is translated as CASSYTVDSYEQYF.

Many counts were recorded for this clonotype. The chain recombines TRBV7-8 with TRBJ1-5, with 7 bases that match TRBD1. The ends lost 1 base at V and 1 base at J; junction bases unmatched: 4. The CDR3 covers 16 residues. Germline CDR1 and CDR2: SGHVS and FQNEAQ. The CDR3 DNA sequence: TGTGCCAGCAGCTTAGGACAGGGACCGAGCAATCAGCCCCAGCATTTT. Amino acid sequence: CASSLGQGPSNQPQHF.

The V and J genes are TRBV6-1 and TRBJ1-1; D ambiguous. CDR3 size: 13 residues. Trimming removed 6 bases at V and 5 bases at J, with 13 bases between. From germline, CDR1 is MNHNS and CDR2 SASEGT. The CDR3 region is CASSPGEVTEAFF. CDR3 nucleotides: TGTGCCAGCAGCCCCGGAGAAGTGACTGAAGCTTTCTTT.

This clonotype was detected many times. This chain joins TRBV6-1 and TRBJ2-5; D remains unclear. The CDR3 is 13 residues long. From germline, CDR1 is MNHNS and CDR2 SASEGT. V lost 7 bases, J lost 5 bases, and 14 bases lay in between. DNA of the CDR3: TGTGCCAGCACCCTTGAGTTCGGGGAGACCCAGTACTTC. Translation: CASTLEFGETQYF.

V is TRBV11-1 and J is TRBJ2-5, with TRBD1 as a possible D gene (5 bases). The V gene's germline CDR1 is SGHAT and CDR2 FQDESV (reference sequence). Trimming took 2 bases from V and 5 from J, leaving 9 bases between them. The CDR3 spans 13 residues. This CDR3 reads CASSLRGSETQYF. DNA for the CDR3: TGTGCCAGCAGCTTAAGGGGATCTGAGACCCAGTACTTC. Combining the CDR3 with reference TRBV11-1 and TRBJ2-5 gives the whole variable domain EAEVAQSPRYKITEKSQAVAFWCDPISGHATLYWYRQILGQGPELLVQFQDESVVDDSQLPKDRFSAERLKGVDSTLKIQPAELGDSAMYLCASSLRGSETQYFGPGTRLLVL.

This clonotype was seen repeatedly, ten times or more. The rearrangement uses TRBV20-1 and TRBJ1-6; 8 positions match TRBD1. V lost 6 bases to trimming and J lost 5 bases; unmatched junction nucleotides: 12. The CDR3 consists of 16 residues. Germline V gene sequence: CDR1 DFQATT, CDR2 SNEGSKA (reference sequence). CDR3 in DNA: TGCAGTGCCGCACAGCAGGGGGCTCCCAATAATTCACCCCTCCACTTT. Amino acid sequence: CSAAQQGAPNNSPLHF.

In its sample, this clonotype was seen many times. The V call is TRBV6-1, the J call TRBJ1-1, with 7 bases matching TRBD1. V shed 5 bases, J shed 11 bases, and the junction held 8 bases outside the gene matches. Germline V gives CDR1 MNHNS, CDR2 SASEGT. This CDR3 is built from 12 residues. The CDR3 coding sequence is TGTGCCAGCAGTCAAGGACAGGCGAACGCTTTCTTT. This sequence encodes CASSQGQANAFF.